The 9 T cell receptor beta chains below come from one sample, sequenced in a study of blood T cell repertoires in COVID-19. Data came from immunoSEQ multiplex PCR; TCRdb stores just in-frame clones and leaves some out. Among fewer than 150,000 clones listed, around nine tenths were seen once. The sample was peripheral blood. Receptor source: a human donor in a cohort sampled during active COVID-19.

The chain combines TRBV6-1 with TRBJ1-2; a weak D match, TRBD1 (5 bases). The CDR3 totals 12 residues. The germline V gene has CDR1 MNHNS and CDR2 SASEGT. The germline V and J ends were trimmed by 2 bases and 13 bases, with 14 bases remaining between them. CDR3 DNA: TGTGCCAGCAGTGAATCAGGGAGGCAACTCACCTTC. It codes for CASSESGRQLTF.

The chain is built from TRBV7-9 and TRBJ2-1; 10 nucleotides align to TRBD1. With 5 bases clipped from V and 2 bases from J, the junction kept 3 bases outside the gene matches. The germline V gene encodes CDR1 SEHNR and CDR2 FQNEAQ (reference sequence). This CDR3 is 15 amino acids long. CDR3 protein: CASSVGTGAYNEQFF. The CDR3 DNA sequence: TGTGCCAGCAGCGTCGGGACAGGGGCCTACAATGAGCAGTTCTTC.

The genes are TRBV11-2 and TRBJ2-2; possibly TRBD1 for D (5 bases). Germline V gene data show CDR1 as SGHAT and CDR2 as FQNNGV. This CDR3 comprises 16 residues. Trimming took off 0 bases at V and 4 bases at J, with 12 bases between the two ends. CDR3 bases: TGTGCCAGCAGCTTAGAGCCAGGGCGAGGCACCGGGGAGCTGTTTTTT. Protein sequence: CASSLEPGRGTGELFF.

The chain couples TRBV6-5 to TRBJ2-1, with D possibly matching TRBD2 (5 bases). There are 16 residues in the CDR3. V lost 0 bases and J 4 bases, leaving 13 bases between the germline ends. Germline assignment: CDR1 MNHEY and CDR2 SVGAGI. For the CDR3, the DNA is TGTGCCAGCAGTTACTCCCCAGCGGTCCTTTACAATGAGCAGTTCTTC. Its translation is CASSYSPAVLYNEQFF.

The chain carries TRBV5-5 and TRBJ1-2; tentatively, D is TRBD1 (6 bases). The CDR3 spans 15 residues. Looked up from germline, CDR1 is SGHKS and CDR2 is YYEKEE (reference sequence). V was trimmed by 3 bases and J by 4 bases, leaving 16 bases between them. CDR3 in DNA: TGTGCCAGCAGCTACAGCTTAGACAGGAGCTATGGCTACACCTTC. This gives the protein CASSYSLDRSYGYTF.

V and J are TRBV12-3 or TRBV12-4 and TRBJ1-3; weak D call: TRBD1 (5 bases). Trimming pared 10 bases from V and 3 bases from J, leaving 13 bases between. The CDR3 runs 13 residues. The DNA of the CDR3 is TGTGCCACCTCATCAGGGTTTGGAAACACCATATATTTT. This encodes CATSSGFGNTIYF.

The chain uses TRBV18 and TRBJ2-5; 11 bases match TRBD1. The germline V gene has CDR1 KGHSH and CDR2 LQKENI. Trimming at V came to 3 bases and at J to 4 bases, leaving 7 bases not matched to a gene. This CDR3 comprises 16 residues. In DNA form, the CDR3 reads TGTGCCAGCTCACCGGGAGGACAGGGGGCTTCAGAGACCCAGTACTTC. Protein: CASSPGGQGASETQYF.

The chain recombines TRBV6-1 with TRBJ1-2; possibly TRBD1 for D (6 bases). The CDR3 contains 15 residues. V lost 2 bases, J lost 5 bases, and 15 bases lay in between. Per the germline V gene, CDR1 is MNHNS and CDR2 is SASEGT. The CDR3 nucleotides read TGTGCCAGCAGTGAATGGGACAACTTAGGGTATGGCTACACCTTC. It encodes CASSEWDNLGYGYTF.

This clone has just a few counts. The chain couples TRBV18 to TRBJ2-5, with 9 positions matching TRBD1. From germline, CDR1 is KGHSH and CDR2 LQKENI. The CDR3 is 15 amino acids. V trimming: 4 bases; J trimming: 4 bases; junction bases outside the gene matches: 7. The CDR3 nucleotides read TGTGCCAGCTCACTAAGGACAGGGGATGCAGAGACCCAGTACTTC. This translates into CASSLRTGDAETQYF.